Shown below are 16 T cell receptor beta chains from a single sample sequenced in a study of shared clonotypes between healthy human individuals. Profiling relied on immunoSEQ multiplex PCR, and the TCRdb table lists in-frame clones only, not all of them. The sample includes some 650,000 clones, more than 95% of them seen just once. Sequenced: naive CD4+ T cells sorted from blood. As to subset: CD45RA+ positively selected. The receptor set was obtained from a woman between 25 and 40 years old in good health.

This chain joins TRBV10-3 and TRBJ2-5; 14 bases fit TRBD2. TRBJ2-7 explains the end of the DNA better; the J call may be wrong. Looked up from germline, CDR1 is ENHRY and CDR2 is SYGVKD. The CDR3 covers 18 residues. CDR3 sequence: CAISSPGTSGRGGYEQYF. CDR3 sequence (DNA): TGTGCCATCAGCAGTCCCGGGACTAGCGGGAGAGGAGGCTACGAGCAGTACTTC.

This chain connects TRBV15 to TRBJ2-7, with D perhaps matching TRBD1 (6 bases). CDR1 is LNHNV, CDR2 YYDKDF, per germline (reference sequence). V was pared by 5 bases and J by 2 bases, with 13 bases between. This CDR3 has 14 amino acids. CDR3 protein: CATSWGQGAYEQYF. CDR3 coding DNA: TGTGCCACCAGCTGGGGACAAGGAGCCTACGAGCAGTACTTC.

The genes are TRBV30 and TRBJ1-3; no definite D call. The V gene lost 0 bases and the J gene lost 0 bases, with 6 bases spanning the gap. This CDR3 comprises 14 residues. The germline V gene has CDR1 GTSNPN and CDR2 SVGIG (reference sequence). CDR3 sequence reads: CAWSVLVSGNTIYF. CDR3 in DNA: TGTGCCTGGAGTGTATTGGTCTCTGGAAACACCATATATTTT.

The chain carries TRBV30 and TRBJ2-4; D is undetermined. This CDR3 is built from 13 residues. Germline V CDR1 and CDR2: GTSNPN, SVGIG (reference sequence). V shed 1 base and J shed 3 bases, with 7 bases lying between them. CDR3 in amino acids: CAWSGPLKNIQYF. In DNA, the CDR3 is TGTGCCTGGAGTGGTCCCCTCAAAAACATTCAGTACTTC.

This rearrangement joins TRBV18 to TRBJ2-5; TRBD1 agrees at 7 bases. V shed 3 bases and J 0 bases; nucleotides not matched to a gene: 4. CDR3 size: 15 residues. Germline lookup yields CDR1 KGHSH and CDR2 LQKENI. The CDR3 nucleotides are TGTGCCAGCTCACCGCCTACAGGGGACCAAGAGACCCAGTACTTC. Encoded protein: CASSPPTGDQETQYF.

Regarding this clone: Relative to the germline gene, one junction end is altered; a read error may explain this. The chain employs TRBV29-1 and TRBJ2-5; TRBD2 might be the D (7 bases). The CDR3 totals 11 residues. The germline V gene encodes CDR1 SQVTM and CDR2 ANQGSEA. Here the CDR3 DNA reads TGCAGCGTTGAGTCGGGGGGCGGGACCCACTTC. Amino acid sequence: CSVESGGGTHF.

This clone showed up just a few times. This chain links TRBV2 with TRBJ1-1, with 7 nucleotides matching TRBD1. Looked up from germline, CDR1 is SNHLY and CDR2 is FYNNEI. Germline trimming cut 7 bases from V and 5 bases from J; bases unmatched to any gene: 10. The CDR3 is made up of 14 amino acids. The CDR3 is CASTGGQARTEAFF. The CDR3, as DNA: TGTGCCAGCACTGGCGGACAGGCGAGGACTGAAGCTTTCTTT.

This clone was observed once. J is TRBJ2-3 and V is TRBV18, with 10 positions matching TRBD2. The germline gives CDR1 KGHSH, CDR2 LQKENI. CDR3 length equals 17 residues. With V trimmed by 4 bases and J by 1 base, 8 bases remained unmatched. CDR3 nucleotide sequence: TGTGCCAGCTCACAAGCCGGGCTAGCGGGAGGCACAGATACGCAGTATTTT. Translated: CASSQAGLAGGTDTQYF.

The chain has TRBV27 and TRBJ2-1; D gene ambiguous. Germline V lookup: CDR1 MNHEY, CDR2 SMNVEV (reference sequence). The CDR3 consists of 13 residues. V was pared by 1 base and J by 5 bases, with 6 bases between. CDR3 sequence (DNA): TGTGCCAGCAGTTTATTCACCAACAATGAGCAGTTCTTC. This sequence encodes CASSLFTNNEQFF.

The gene calls are TRBV28 and TRBJ1-1; TRBD1 is a possible D gene (6 bases). V lost 5 bases and J 11 bases, leaving 18 bases between the germline ends. Per the germline V gene, CDR1 is MDHEN and CDR2 is SYDVKM. The CDR3 length is 13 residues. For the CDR3, the DNA is TGTGCCAGCAGTCTGGACCTCGGGGGCACGGCTTTCTTT. It is translated as CASSLDLGGTAFF.

This clone was counted a single time. The chain has TRBV5-8 and TRBJ2-5; maybe TRBD1 (5 bases). This CDR3 comprises 17 residues. The ends were cut back, 6 bases at V and 0 bases at J, with 21 bases in the middle. Germline V lookup: CDR1 SGHTS, CDR2 YDEGEE. Written as DNA, the CDR3 is TGTGCCAGCACCCTAGGAAGTCCAGCAGGGTACCAAGAGACCCAGTACTTC. Its protein product is CASTLGSPAGYQETQYF.

The chain has TRBV6-5 and TRBJ1-4; D remains ambiguous. CDR3 length: 15 amino acids. Trimming removed 0 bases at V and 8 bases at J, with 13 bases between. Germline CDR1 reads MNHEY; CDR2 reads SVGAGI. This CDR3 reads CASSYSVNEREKLFF. The DNA of the CDR3 is TGTGCCAGCAGTTACTCGGTCAATGAGAGGGAAAAACTGTTTTTT.

A note on this clone: This specimen includes other DNA sequences encoding the same CDR3. The chain employs TRBV18 and TRBJ2-1; TRBD2 matches at 10 bases. Germline V gene sequence: CDR1 KGHSH, CDR2 LQKENI. The CDR3 is 15 amino acids. The V gene end was trimmed by 3 bases and the J gene end by 2 bases; junction bases not matched to a gene: 1. The CDR3 DNA is TGTGCCAGCTCACCCGGGACTAGCGCCTACAATGAGCAGTTCTTC. It yields the protein CASSPGTSAYNEQFF.

The J gene is TRBJ2-3, the V gene TRBV28; 12 positions match TRBD2. J lost 6 bases, V lost 5 bases, and 0 bases had no gene match. The CDR3 loop spans 13 amino acids. The germline CDR1 and CDR2 sequences are MDHEN and SYDVKM. CDR3 DNA: TGTGCCAGCAGTACTAGCGGGGGGGATACGCAGTATTTT. It codes for CASSTSGGDTQYF.

V gene TRBV6-1 combines with J gene TRBJ1-5; a weak D match, TRBD1 (5 bases). V lost 6 bases, J lost 0 bases, and 12 bases lay in between. The CDR3 contains 15 residues. Per the germline V gene, CDR1 is MNHNS and CDR2 is SASEGT. The CDR3 nucleotides are TGTGCCAGCAGCGAATGGGGGGATAGCAATCAGCCCCAGCATTTT. Translating it yields CASSEWGDSNQPQHF.

The genes are TRBV7-8 and TRBJ1-1, with D unresolved. The CDR3 is 18 amino acids. V lost 4 bases to trimming and J lost 0 bases, with 21 bases between them. The V gene's germline CDR1 is SGHVS and CDR2 FQNEAQ. The CDR3 here is CASSSRRTIVNMNTEAFF. CDR3 nucleotides: TGTGCCAGCAGCTCAAGGAGAACTATAGTAAACATGAACACTGAAGCTTTCTTT.